This record looks at one T cell receptor (beta chain) sequence and its context. Its specificity is unknown. Germline V CDR1 and CDR2: SGHTA, FQGNSA. With V trimmed by 1 base and J by 1 base, 7 bases remained unmatched. There are 16 residues in the CDR3. The data belong to a study of T cell responses to AZD1222 COVID-19 vaccine. General study results and limits: Possibly, clonal diversity was underestimated; donors were largely white British and included more females. None of the repertoires were sampled until the peak T cell response had passed.

Method: immunoSEQ multiplex PCR; TCRdb's copy keeps in-frame clones and lacks some. The table records more than 75,000 clones, around 93% of them present only once. The TCR was taken from an adult in good health. The rearrangement uses TRBV7-2 and TRBJ2-7; 7 nucleotides match TRBD1. This material consisted of peripheral blood, taken on day 0 of AZD1222 vaccination. The chain's CDR3 is CASSLEFGTVSYEQYF. Written as DNA, the CDR3 is TGTGCCAGCAGCTTAGAGTTCGGGACAGTGTCCTACGAGCAGTACTTC.